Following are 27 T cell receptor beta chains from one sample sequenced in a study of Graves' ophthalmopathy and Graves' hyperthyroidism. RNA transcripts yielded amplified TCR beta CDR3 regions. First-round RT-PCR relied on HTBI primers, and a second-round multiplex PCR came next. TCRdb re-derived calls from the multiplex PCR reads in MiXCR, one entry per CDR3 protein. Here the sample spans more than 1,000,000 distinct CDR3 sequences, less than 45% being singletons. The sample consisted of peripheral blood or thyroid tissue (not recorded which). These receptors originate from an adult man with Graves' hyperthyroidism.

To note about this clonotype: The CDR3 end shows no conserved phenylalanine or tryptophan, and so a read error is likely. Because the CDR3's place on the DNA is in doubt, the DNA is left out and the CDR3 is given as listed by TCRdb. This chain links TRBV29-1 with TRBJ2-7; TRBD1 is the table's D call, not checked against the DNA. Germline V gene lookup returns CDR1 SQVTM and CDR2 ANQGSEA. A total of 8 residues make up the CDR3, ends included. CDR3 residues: CSVEEGQE.

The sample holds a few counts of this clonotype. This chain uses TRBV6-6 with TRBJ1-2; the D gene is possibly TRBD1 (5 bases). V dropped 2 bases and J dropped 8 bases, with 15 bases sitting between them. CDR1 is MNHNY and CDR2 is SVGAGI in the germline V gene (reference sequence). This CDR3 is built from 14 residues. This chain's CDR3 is CASSYVGPGDGYTF. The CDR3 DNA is TGTGCCAGCAGTTACGTGGGACCTGGAGACGGCTACACCTTC.

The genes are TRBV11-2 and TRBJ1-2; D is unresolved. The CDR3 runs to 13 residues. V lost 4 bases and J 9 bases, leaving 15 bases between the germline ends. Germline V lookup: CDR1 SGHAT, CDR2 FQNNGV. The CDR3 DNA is TGTGCCAGCAGCTCCCGGTGGGATGGTCGCTACACCTTC. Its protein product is CASSSRWDGRYTF.

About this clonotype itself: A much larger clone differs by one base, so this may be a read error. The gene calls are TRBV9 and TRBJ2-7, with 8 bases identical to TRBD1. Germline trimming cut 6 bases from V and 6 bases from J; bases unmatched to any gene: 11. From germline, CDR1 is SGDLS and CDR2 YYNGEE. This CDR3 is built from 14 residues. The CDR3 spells CASNAGTGPLEQYF. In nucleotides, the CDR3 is TGTGCCAGCAACGCCGGGACAGGCCCTCTCGAGCAGTACTTC.

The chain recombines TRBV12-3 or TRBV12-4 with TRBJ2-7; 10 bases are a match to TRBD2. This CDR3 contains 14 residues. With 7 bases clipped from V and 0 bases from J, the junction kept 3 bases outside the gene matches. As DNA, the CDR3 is TGTGCCAGCAATATAGCGGGAGGCTCCTACGAGCAGTACTTC. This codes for CASNIAGGSYEQYF.

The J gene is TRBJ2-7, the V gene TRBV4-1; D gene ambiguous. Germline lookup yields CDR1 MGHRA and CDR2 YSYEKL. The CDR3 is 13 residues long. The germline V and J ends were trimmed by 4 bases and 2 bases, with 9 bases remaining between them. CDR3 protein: CASSPEKTYEQYF. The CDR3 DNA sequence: TGCGCCAGCAGCCCCGAGAAAACCTACGAGCAGTACTTC.

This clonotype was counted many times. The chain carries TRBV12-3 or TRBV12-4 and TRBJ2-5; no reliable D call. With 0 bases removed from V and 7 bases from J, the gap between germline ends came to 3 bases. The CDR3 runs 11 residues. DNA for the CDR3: TGTGCCAGCAGTTTAGCGAGGACCCAGTACTTC. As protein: CASSLARTQYF.

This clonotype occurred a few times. The CDR3 loop is CATPPTFRAPNTGELFF. CDR3 DNA: TGTGCCACCCCCCCGACTTTCCGGGCCCCGAACACCGGGGAGCTGTTTTTT. The chain joins TRBV7-9 to TRBJ2-2; no definite D call. With 10 bases removed from V and 0 bases from J, the gap between germline ends came to 21 bases. This CDR3 contains 17 residues. Germline assignment: CDR1 SEHNR and CDR2 FQNEAQ (reference sequence).

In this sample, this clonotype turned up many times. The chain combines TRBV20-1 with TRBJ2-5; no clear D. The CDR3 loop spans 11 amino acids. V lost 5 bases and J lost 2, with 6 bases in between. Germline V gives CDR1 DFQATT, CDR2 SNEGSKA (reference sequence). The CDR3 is CSAQPQETQYF. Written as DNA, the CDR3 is TGCAGTGCTCAACCTCAAGAGACCCAGTACTTC.

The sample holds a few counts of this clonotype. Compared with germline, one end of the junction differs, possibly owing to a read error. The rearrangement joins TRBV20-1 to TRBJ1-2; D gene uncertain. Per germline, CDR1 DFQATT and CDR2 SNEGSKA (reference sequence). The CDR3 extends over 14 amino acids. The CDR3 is CSARDYRERDGYTF. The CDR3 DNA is TGCAGTGCTCGAGATTACCGGGAAAGGGATGGCTACACCTTC.

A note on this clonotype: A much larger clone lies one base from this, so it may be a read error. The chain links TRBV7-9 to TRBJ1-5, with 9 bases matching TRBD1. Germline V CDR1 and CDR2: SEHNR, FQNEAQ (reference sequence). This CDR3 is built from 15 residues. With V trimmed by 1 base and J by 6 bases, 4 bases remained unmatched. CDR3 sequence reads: CASSLGGQGFQPQHF. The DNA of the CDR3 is TGTGCCAGCAGCTTAGGCGGACAGGGGTTTCAGCCCCAGCATTTT.

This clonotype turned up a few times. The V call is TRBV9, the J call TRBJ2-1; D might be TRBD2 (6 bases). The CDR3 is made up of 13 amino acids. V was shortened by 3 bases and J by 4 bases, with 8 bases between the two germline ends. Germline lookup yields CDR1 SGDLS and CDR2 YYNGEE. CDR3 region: CASSALAYNEQFF. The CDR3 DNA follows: TGTGCCAGCAGCGCACTAGCATACAATGAGCAGTTCTTC.

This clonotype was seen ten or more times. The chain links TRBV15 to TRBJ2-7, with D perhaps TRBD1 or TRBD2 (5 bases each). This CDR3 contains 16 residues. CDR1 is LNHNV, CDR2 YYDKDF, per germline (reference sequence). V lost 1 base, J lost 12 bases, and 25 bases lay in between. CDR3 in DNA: TGTGCCACCAGCAGAGGAGGCCCGGGACGGCTTCTGCCACGGTACTTC. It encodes CATSRGGPGRLLPRYF.

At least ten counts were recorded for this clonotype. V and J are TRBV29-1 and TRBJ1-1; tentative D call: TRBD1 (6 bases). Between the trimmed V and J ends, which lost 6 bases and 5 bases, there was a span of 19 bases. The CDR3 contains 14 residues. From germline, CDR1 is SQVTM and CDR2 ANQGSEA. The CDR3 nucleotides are TGCAGCGTAACAGGGAGCCGATGGGGTACTGAAGCTTTCTTT. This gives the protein CSVTGSRWGTEAFF.

The CDR3 DNA reads TGTGCCAGCAGTTACTTCGAGGGGTCCGGGGAGCTGTTTTTT. The encoded protein is CASSYFEGSGELFF. This chain connects TRBV6-5 to TRBJ2-2; the D call may be TRBD1 or TRBD2 (5 bases each). V was shortened by 1 base and J by 6 bases, with 9 bases between the two germline ends. Germline-derived CDR1 and CDR2 are MNHEY and SVGAGI. The CDR3 loop spans 14 amino acids.

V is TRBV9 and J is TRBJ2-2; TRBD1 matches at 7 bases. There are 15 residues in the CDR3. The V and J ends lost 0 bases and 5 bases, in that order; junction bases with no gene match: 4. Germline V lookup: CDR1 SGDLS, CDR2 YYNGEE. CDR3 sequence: CASSVVGTDTGELFF. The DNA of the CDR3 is TGTGCCAGCAGCGTAGTAGGGACAGATACCGGGGAGCTGTTTTTT.

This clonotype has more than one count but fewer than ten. The DNA for the CDR3 is TGTGCCAGCACTAAGACTAGCGGCGGCGGGGAGCTGTTTTTT. Encoded protein: CASTKTSGGGELFF. V is TRBV6-5 and J is TRBJ2-2; 9 bases map to TRBD2. Trimming took 7 bases from V and 7 from J; bases not matched to a gene: 7. Germline V CDR1 and CDR2: MNHEY, SVGAGI. The CDR3 spans 14 residues.

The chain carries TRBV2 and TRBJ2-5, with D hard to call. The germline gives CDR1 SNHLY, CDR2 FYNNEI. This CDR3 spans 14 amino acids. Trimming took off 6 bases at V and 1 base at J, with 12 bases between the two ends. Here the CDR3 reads CASRMGPTQETQYF. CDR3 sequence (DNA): TGTGCCAGCAGGATGGGTCCCACCCAAGAGACCCAGTACTTC.

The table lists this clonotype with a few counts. The CDR3 loop is CASSPPGASDEKLFF. The DNA of the CDR3 is TGTGCCAGCAGTCCGCCAGGGGCCTCGGATGAAAAACTGTTTTTT. The chain combines TRBV12-3 or TRBV12-4 with TRBJ1-4; perhaps TRBD1 as D (6 bases). V lost 5 bases, J lost 6 bases, and 16 bases lay in between. The CDR3 sequence is 15 residues long.

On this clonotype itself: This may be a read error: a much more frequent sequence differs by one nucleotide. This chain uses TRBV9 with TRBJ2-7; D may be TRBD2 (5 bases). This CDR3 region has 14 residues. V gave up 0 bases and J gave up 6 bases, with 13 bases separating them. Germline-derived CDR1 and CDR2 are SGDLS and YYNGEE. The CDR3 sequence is CASSVGLSTSEQYF. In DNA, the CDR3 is TGTGCCAGCAGCGTAGGACTATCCACGTCCGAGCAGTACTTC.

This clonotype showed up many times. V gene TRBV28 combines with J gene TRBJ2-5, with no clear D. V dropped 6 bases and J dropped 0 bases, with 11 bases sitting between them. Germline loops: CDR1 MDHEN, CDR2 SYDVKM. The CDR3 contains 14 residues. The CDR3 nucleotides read TGTGCCAGCAGCGCCGGACGGAACCAAGAGACCCAGTACTTC. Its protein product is CASSAGRNQETQYF.

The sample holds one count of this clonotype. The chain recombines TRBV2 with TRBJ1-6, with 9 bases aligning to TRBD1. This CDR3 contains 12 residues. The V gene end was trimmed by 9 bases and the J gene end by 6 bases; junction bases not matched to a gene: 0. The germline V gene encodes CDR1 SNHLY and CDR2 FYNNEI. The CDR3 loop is CARDRGNSPLHF. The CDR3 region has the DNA TGTGCCAGGGACAGGGGTAATTCACCCCTCCACTTT.

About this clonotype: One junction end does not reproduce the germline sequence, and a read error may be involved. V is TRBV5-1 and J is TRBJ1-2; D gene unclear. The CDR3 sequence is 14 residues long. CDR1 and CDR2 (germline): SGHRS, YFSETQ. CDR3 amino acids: CASSVTDQSYGYTF. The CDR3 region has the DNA TGTGCCAGCAGCGTAACGGATCAAAGCTATGGCTACACCTTC.

The CDR3 reads CASHSPSSPYEQYF. CDR3 sequence (DNA): TGTGCCAGCCATTCTCCAAGCAGTCCCTACGAGCAGTACTTC. The chain links TRBV10-3 to TRBJ2-7; D ambiguous. There are 14 residues in the CDR3. Looked up from germline, CDR1 is ENHRY and CDR2 is SYGVKD. V lost 10 bases, J lost 2 bases, and 18 bases lay in between.

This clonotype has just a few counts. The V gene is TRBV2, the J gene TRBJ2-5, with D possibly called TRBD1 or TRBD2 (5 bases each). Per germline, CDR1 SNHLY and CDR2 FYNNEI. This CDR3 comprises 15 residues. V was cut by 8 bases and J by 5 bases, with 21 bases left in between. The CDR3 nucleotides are TGTGCCAGCTCACCCCGCCTGGGGGATGGGGAGACCCAGTACTTC. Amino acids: CASSPRLGDGETQYF.

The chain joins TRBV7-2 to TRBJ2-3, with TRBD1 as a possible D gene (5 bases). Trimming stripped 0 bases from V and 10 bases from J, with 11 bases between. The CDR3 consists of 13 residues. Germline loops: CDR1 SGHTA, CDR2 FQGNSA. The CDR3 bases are TGTGCCAGCAGCTTAGCGCACAGGAATTCGCAGTATTTT. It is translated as CASSLAHRNSQYF. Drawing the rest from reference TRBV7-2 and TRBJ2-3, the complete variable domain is GAGVSQSPSNKVTEKGKDVELRCDPISGHTALYWYRQSLGQGLEFLIYFQGNSAPDKSGLPSDRFSAERTGGSVSTLTIQRTQQEDSAVYLCASSLAHRNSQYFGPGTRLTVL.

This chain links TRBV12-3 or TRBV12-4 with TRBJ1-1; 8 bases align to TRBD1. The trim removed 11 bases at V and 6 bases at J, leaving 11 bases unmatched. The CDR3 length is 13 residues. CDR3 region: CAWSVQGAAEAFF. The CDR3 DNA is TGTGCCTGGAGTGTTCAGGGGGCGGCTGAAGCTTTCTTT.